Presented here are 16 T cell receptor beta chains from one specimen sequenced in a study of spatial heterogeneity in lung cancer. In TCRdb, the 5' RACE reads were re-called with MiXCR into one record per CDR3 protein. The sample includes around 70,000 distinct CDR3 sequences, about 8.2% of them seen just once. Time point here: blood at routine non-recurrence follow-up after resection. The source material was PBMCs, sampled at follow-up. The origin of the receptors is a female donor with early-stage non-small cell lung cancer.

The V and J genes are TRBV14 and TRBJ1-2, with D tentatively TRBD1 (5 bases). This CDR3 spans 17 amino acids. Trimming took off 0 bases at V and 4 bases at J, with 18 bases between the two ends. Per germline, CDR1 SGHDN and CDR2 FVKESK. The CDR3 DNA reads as TGTGCCAGCAGCCAAGATAGCGACAGCCCTTTCTCCTATGGCTACACCTTC. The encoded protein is CASSQDSDSPFSYGYTF.

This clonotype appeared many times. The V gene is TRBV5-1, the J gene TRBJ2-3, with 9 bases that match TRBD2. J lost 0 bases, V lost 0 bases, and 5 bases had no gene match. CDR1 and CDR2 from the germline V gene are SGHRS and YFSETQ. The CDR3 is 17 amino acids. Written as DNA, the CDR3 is TGCGCCAGCAGCTTGGGGGCTCTAGCGGGGAGCACAGATACGCAGTATTTT. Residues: CASSLGALAGSTDTQYF.

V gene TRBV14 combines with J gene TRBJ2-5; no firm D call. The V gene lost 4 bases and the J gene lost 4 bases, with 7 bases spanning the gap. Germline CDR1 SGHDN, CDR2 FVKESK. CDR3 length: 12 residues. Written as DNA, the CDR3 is TGTGCCAGCAGCCTACCCAGAGAGACCCAGTACTTC. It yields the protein CASSLPRETQYF.

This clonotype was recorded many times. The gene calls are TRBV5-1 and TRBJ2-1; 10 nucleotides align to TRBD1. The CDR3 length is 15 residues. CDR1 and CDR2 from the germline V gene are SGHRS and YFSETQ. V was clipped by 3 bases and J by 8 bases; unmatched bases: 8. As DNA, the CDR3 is TGCGCCAGCAGCTCTGGGACAGGGGCTTTCGATGAGCAGTTCTTC. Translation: CASSSGTGAFDEQFF.

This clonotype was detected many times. The CDR3 reads CASSQDDGDEQYF. CDR3 nucleotides: TGTGCCAGCAGCCAGGATGATGGGGACGAGCAGTACTTC. The chain carries TRBV7-6 and TRBJ2-7; D gene ambiguous. This CDR3 is built from 13 residues. The germline V gene has CDR1 SGHVS and CDR2 FNYEAQ. V lost 5 bases and J lost 5, with 13 bases in between. Together with reference TRBV7-6 and TRBJ2-7, the CDR3 gives the full variable domain: GAGVSQSPRYKVTKRGQDVALRCDPISGHVSLYWYRQALGQGPEFLTYFNYEAQQDKSGLPNDRFSAERPEGSISTLTIQRTEQRDSAMYRCASSQDDGDEQYFGPGTRLTVT.

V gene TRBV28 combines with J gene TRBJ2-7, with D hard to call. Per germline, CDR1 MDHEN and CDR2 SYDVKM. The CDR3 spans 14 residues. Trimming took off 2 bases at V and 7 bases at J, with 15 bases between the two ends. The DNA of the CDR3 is TGTGCCAGCAGTTTACCGGCTTCCCGTAGGGAGCAGTACTTC. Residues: CASSLPASRREQYF. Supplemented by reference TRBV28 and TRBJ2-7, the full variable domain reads DVKVTQSSRYLVKRTGEKVFLECVQDMDHENMFWYRQDPGLGLRLIYFSYDVKMKEKGDIPEGYSVSREKKERFSLILESASTNQTSMYLCASSLPASRREQYFGPGTRLTVT.

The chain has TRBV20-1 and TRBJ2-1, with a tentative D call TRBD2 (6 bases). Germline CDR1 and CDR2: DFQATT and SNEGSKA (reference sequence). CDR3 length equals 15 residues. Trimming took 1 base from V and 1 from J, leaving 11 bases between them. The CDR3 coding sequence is TGCAGTGCTAGAGGTCGGGAGTCATCCTACAATGAGCAGTTCTTC. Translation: CSARGRESSYNEQFF.

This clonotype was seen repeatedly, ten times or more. Written as DNA, the CDR3 is TGTGCCAGCGGGGGCGGAGGCTCTGGAAACACCATATATTTT. Amino acid sequence: CASGGGGSGNTIYF. The V and J genes are TRBV6-2 or TRBV6-3 and TRBJ1-3, with D tentatively TRBD1 (6 bases). Germline CDR1 reads MNHEY; CDR2 reads SVGEGT. This CDR3 contains 14 residues. Trimming shortened V by 8 bases and J by 0 bases, and 11 bases separated the two germline ends.

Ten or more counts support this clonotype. The CDR3 sequence is CASSLSVGGNEQFF. The CDR3 bases are TGTGCCAGCAGCTTAAGTGTCGGAGGCAATGAGCAGTTCTTC. V usage is TRBV7-9 and J usage is TRBJ2-1, with D maybe TRBD2 (5 bases). V lost 2 bases and J 6 bases, leaving 11 bases between the germline ends. This CDR3 region has 14 residues. Germline-derived CDR1 and CDR2 are SEHNR and FQNEAQ (reference sequence). Filled out from reference TRBV7-9 and TRBJ2-1, the complete variable domain reads DTGVSQNPRHKITKRGQNVTFRCDPISEHNRLYWYRQTLGQGPEFLTYFQNEAQLEKSRLLSDRFSAERPKGSFSTLEIQRTEQGDSAMYLCASSLSVGGNEQFFGPGTRLTVL.

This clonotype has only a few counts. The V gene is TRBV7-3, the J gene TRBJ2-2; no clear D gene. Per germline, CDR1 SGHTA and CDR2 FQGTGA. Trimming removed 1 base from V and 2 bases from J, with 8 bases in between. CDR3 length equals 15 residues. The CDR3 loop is CASSLNPDNTGELFF. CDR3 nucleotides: TGTGCCAGCAGCTTAAATCCCGACAACACCGGGGAGCTGTTTTTT.

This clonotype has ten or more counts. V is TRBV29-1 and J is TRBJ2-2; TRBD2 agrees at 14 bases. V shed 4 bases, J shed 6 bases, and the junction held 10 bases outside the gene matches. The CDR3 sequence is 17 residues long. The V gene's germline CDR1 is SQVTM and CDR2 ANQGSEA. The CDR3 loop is CSVAGTSGRQGAGELFF. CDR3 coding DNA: TGCAGCGTTGCCGGGACTAGCGGGAGACAGGGCGCCGGGGAGCTGTTTTTT.

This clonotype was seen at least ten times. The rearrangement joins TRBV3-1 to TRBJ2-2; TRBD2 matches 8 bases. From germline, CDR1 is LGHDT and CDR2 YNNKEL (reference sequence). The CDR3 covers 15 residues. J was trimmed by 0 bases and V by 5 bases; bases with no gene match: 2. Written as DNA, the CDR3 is TGTGCCAGCAGCTTCGGGAGGGCGAACACCGGGGAGCTGTTTTTT. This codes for CASSFGRANTGELFF. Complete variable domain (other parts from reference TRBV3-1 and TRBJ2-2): DTAVSQTPKYLVTQMGNDKSIKCEQNLGHDTMYWYKQDSKKFLKIMFSYNNKELIINETVPNRFSPKSPDKAHLNLHINSLELGDSAVYFCASSFGRANTGELFFGEGSRLTVL.

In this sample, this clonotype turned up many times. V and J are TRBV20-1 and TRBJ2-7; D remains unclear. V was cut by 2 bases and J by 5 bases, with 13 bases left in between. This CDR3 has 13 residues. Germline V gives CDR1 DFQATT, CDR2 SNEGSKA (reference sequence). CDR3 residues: CSARLVYRNEQYF. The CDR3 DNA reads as TGCAGTGCTAGACTGGTCTACAGAAACGAGCAGTACTTC.

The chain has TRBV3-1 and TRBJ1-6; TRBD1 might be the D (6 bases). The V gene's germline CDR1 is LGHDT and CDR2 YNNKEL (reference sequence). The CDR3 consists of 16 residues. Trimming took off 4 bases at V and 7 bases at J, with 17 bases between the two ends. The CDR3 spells CASSPSAGRGNSPLHF. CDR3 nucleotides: TGTGCCAGCAGCCCCAGCGCGGGCAGGGGAAATTCACCCCTCCACTTT.

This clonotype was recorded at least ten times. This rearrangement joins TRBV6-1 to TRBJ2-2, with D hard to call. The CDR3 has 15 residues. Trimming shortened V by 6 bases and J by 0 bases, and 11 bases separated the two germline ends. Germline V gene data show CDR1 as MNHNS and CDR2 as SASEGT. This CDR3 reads CASSQGMANTGELFF. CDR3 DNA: TGTGCCAGCAGCCAAGGGATGGCGAACACCGGGGAGCTGTTTTTT.

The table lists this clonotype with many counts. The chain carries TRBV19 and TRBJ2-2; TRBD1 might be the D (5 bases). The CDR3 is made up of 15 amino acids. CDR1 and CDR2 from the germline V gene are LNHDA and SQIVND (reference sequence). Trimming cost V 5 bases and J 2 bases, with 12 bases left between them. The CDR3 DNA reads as TGTGCCAGTAGTCTTGACAGCCCAAACACCGGGGAGCTGTTTTTT. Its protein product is CASSLDSPNTGELFF.